This T cell receptor (beta chain) comes out of a study of OX40 agonist ivuxolimab in advanced cancers. Using immunoSEQ multiplex PCR, the repertoire was profiled, and TCRdb retains in-frame clones only, with some absent. Among around 76,000 clones, around 94% were seen once, and the ten largest hold around 20%. This CDR3 contains 14 residues. Looked up from germline, CDR1 is SEHNR and CDR2 is FQNEAQ (reference sequence). J gave up 10 bases and V 5 bases, and 10 bases lay outside the gene matches. The sequence was collected from an adult with an advanced solid tumor such as melanoma, head and neck, liver or kidney cancer. V usage is TRBV7-9 and J usage is TRBJ2-1; TRBD1 matches 8 bases. Sequenced here: CD4+ or CD8+ T cells sorted from blood, sampled in a trial of the OX40 agonist ivuxolimab. The CDR3 reads CASSATYRGNEQFF. CDR3 bases: TGTGCCAGCAGCGCAACCTACAGGGGGAACGAGCAGTTCTTC.